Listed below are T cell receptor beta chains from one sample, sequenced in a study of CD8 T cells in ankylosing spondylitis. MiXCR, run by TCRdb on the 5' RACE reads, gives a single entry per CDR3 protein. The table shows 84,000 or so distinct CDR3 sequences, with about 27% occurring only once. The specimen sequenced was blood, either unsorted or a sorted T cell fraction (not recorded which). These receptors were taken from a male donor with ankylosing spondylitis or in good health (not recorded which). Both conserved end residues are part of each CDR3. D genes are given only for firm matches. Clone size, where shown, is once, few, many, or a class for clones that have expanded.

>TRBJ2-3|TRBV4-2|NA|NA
CASSQEGGPGGVYTQYF
TGTGCCAGCAGCCAAGAAGGGGGGCCGGGAGGAGTGTATACGCAGTATTTT
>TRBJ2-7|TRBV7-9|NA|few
CASSATYEQYF
TGTGCCAGCAGCGCGACGTACGAGCAGTACTTC
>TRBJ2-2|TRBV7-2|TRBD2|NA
CASSSYSGRGYGELFF
TGTGCCAGCAGCTCGTATAGCGGGAGAGGGTACGGGGAGCTGTTTTTT
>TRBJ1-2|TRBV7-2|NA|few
CASSLLFSYGYTF
TGTGCCAGCAGCCTCCTGTTTTCATATGGCTACACCTTC
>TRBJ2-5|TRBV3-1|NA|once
CASNLRGGGSTETQYF
TGTGCCAGCAACCTAAGAGGGGGAGGATCTACAGAGACCCAGTACTTC
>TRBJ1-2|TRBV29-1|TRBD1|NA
CSVGGGQVSGYTF
TGCAGCGTTGGAGGAGGACAGGTCTCTGGCTACACCTTC
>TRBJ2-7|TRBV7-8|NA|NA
CASSLLESTYEQYF
TGTGCCAGCAGCTTACTAGAATCGACTTACGAGCAGTACTTC
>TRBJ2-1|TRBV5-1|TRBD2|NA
CASSFEGTSGYNEQFF
TGCGCCAGCAGCTTCGAAGGGACTAGCGGTTACAATGAGCAGTTCTTC
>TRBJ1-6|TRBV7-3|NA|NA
CASSRENNSPLHF
TGTGCCAGCAGCCGGGAAAATAATTCACCCCTCCACTTT
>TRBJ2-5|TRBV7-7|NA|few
CASSPGGTQETQYF
TGTGCCAGCAGCCCAGGGGGGACACAAGAGACCCAGTACTTC
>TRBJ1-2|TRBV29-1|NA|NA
CSVEREGEGYTF
TGCAGCGTTGAAAGGGAGGGAGAGGGCTACACCTTC
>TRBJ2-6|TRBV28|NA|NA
CASSFPRQRGSSGANVLTF
TGTGCCAGCAGTTTTCCAAGACAGAGAGGAAGCTCTGGGGCCAACGTCCTGACTTTC
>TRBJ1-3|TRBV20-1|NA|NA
CSLQPRGHSFGNTIYF
TGCAGCCTACAACCACGGGGGCACTCTTTTGGAAACACCATATATTTT
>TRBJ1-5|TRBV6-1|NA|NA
CASRGVSNQPQHF
TGTGCCAGCAGAGGGGTTAGCAATCAGCCCCAGCATTTT
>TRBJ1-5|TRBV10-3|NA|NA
CAISESVGGLSNQPQHF
TGTGCCATCAGTGAGTCAGTAGGGGGACTTAGCAATCAGCCCCAGCATTTT
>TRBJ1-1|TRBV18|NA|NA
CASSPPYGVEAFF
TGTGCCAGCTCACCACCGTACGGGGTTGAAGCTTTCTTT
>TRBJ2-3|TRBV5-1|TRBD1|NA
CASSMDRANTDTQYF
TGCGCCAGCAGCATGGACAGGGCAAACACAGATACGCAGTATTTT
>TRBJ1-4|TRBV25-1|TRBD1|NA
CASSDRGRGRLFF
TGTGCCAGCAGTGACAGGGGGCGGGGCCGACTGTTTTTT
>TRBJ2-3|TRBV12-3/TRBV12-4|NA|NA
CASNRGASTDTQYF
TGTGCCAGCAATAGGGGCGCTAGCACAGATACGCAGTATTTT
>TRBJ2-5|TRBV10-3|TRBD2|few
CAISESSPGSGSSETQYF
TGTGCCATCAGTGAGTCGTCCCCAGGTAGCGGGAGCAGTGAGACCCAGTACTTC
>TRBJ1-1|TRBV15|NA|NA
CATSRLDGEAFF
TGTGCCACCAGCAGATTGGACGGTGAAGCTTTCTTT
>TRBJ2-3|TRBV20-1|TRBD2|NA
CSLTYGTSGTTLRDTQYF
TGCAGTCTCACCTATGGGACTAGCGGGACAACCCTGCGAGATACGCAGTATTTT
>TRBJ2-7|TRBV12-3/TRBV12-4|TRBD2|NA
CASSLMTSRTYEQYF
TGTGCCAGCAGTCTTATGACTAGCAGGACCTACGAGCAGTACTTC
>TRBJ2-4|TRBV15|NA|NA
CATSRDEAGKQYF
TGTGCCACCAGCAGAGATGAGGCAGGCAAACAGTACTTC
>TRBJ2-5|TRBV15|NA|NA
CATSKGGGAGETQYF
TGTGCCACCAGCAAGGGCGGGGGCGCGGGGGAGACCCAGTACTTC
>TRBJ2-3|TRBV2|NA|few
CASREFTDTQYF
TGTGCCAGCAGGGAATTCACAGATACGCAGTATTTT
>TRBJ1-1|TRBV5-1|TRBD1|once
CASSPGQGRNTEAFF
TGCGCCAGCAGCCCAGGACAGGGGAGGAACACTGAAGCTTTCTTT
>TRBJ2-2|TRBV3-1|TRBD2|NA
CASSQPGAGPGELFF
TGTGCCAGCAGCCAACCCGGAGCGGGGCCCGGGGAGCTGTTTTTT
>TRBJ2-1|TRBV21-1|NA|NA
CAKRATSLSYNEQFF
TGTGCCAAAAGGGCAACTAGTCTGTCCTACAATGAGCAGTTCTTC
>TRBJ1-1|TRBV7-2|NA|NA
CASSLESGTEAFF
TGTGCCAGCAGCTTAGAAAGCGGCACTGAAGCTTTCTTT
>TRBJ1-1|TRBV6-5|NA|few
CASRYANANTEAFF
TGTGCCAGCAGGTACGCGAATGCGAACACTGAAGCTTTCTTT
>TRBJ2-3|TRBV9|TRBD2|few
CASSVDLAGLTTQYF
TGTGCCAGCAGCGTAGATCTAGCGGGACTCACGACGCAGTATTTT
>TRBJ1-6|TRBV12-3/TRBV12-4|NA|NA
CASSFVLGDNSPLHF
TGTGCCAGCAGTTTTGTCTTGGGGGATAATTCACCCCTCCACTTT
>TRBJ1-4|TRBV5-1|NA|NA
CASGNPTNEKLFF
TGCGCCAGCGGAAACCCAACTAATGAAAAACTGTTTTTT
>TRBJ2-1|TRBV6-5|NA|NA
CASSYRGYNEQFF
TGTGCCAGCAGTTATCGAGGGTACAATGAGCAGTTCTTC
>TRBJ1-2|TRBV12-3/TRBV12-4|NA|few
CASSWQANYGYTF
TGTGCCAGCAGTTGGCAGGCCAACTATGGCTACACCTTC
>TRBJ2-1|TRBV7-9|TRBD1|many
CASSSPGTGGNEQFF
TGTGCCAGCAGCTCCCCCGGGACAGGGGGCAATGAGCAGTTCTTC
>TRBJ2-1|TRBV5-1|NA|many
CASSFDRMNNEQFF
TGCGCCAGCAGCTTTGACAGGATGAACAATGAGCAGTTCTTC
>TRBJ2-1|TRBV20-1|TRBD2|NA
CSARVRGLEHNEQFF
TGCAGTGCTAGAGTAAGAGGACTAGAACACAATGAGCAGTTCTTC
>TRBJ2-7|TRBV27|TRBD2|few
CASSSHWGTSDSYEQYF
TGTGCCAGCAGTTCCCACTGGGGGACTAGCGATTCCTACGAGCAGTACTTC
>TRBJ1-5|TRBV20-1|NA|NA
CSAIVMGKQPQHF
TGCAGTGCTATAGTCATGGGGAAGCAGCCCCAGCATTTT
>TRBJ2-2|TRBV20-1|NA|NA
CSARDFRAGNTGELFF
TGCAGTGCTAGAGATTTTAGGGCCGGCAACACCGGGGAGCTGTTTTTT
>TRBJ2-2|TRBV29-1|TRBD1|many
CSAATGTANTGELFF
TGCAGCGCTGCCACCGGGACAGCGAACACCGGGGAGCTGTTTTTT
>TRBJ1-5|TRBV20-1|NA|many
CSARNPNGQPQHF
TGCAGTGCTAGAAACCCTAACGGTCAGCCCCAGCATTTT
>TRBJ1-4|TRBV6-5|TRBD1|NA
CASSYLGTGEEKLFF
TGTGCCAGCAGTTACCTCGGGACAGGGGAGGAAAAACTGTTTTTT
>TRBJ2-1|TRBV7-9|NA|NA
CASTWEVGSSYNEQFF
TGTGCCAGCACGTGGGAAGTAGGGAGCTCCTACAATGAGCAGTTCTTC
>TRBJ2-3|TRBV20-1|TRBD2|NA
CSAREAGGRAPLPTDTQYF
TGCAGTGCTAGGGAAGCGGGGGGGCGGGCACCTCTCCCCACAGATACGCAGTATTTT
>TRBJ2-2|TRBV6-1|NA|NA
CASSGRTPNTGELFF
TGTGCCAGCAGTGGACGGACACCGAACACCGGGGAGCTGTTTTTT
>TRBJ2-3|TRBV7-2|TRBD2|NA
CASSIAAGGTTDTQYF
TGTGCCAGCAGCATCGCGGCGGGGGGCACCACAGATACGCAGTATTTT
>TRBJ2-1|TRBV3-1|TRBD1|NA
CASSHWDRAYNEQFF
TGTGCCAGCAGCCATTGGGACAGAGCCTACAATGAGCAGTTCTTC
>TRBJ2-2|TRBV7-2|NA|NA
CASSSELNTGELFF
TGTGCCAGCAGCTCCGAATTAAACACCGGGGAGCTGTTTTTT